The 24 T cell receptor beta chains given below trace back to one sample, sequenced in a study of T cells in localized non-small cell lung cancer. Produced via immunoSEQ multiplex PCR; TCRdb's table is partial and in-frame only. This table holds 25,000 to 30,000 clones, around 93% found once. Sample: peripheral blood, taken before any cancer treatment. Every receptor here comes from a female donor of 60 years or more with stage I lung adenocarcinoma.

The chain links TRBV28 to TRBJ2-7; the match to TRBD2 covers 7 bases. The V gene's germline CDR1 is MDHEN and CDR2 SYDVKM. J was trimmed by 4 bases and V by 7 bases; bases with no gene match: 7. The length of the CDR3 is 13 residues. CDR3 nucleotides: TGTGCCAGCATGCGGGAGTACGGATACGAGCAGTACTTC. Translated, it gives CASMREYGYEQYF.

The V call is TRBV13, the J call TRBJ2-2; D is perhaps TRBD2 (6 bases). CDR1 is PRHDT and CDR2 is FYEKMQ in the germline V gene (reference sequence). Trimming shortened V by 1 base and J by 0 bases, and 9 bases separated the two germline ends. The CDR3 is 16 residues long. CDR3 residues: CASSLVGGTNTGELFF. DNA of the CDR3: TGTGCCAGCAGCTTAGTCGGCGGGACGAACACCGGGGAGCTGTTTTTT.

The rearrangement joins TRBV14 to TRBJ1-1; no firm D call. Trimming left V 0 bases short and J 4 bases short, with 12 bases between. CDR3 length: 15 amino acids. The V gene's germline CDR1 is SGHDN and CDR2 FVKESK. In DNA, the CDR3 is TGTGCCAGCAGCCAAGATCTGTGGGGATCCACTGAAGCTTTCTTT. This gives the protein CASSQDLWGSTEAFF.

CDR3 protein: CASSVSVGGLYEQYF. Here the CDR3 DNA reads TGTGCCAGCAGCGTTTCGGTCGGGGGGCTCTACGAGCAGTACTTC. This chain joins TRBV9 and TRBJ2-7, with a tentative D call TRBD2 (7 bases). CDR3 size: 15 residues. CDR1 SGDLS and CDR2 YYNGEE come from the germline V gene. Trimming shortened V by 2 bases and J by 3 bases, and 15 bases separated the two germline ends.

Notes on this clone: Germline is not matched at one junction end, which may reflect a read error. CDR3 protein: CAWGVGSQETQYF. The CDR3 DNA sequence: TGTGCCTGGGGTGTCGGCAGCCAAGAGACCCAGTACTTC. The chain uses TRBV30 and TRBJ2-5; D call uncertain. The germline V gene has CDR1 GTSNPN and CDR2 SVGIG (reference sequence). The CDR3 loop spans 13 amino acids.

The chain employs TRBV12-5 and TRBJ2-1; TRBD2 might be the D (6 bases). V was clipped by 3 bases and J by 0 bases, with 9 bases between them. The CDR3 extends over 15 amino acids. Germline values: CDR1 LGHNT, CDR2 FRNRAP. The CDR3 sequence is CASGLGGSSYNEQFF. In DNA form, the CDR3 reads TGTGCTAGTGGTTTAGGAGGGAGCTCCTACAATGAGCAGTTCTTC.

The J gene is TRBJ2-2, the V gene TRBV7-3, with 7 nucleotides matching TRBD1. CDR1 is SGHTA, CDR2 FQGTGA, per germline. V trimming: 6 bases; J trimming: 6 bases; junction bases outside the gene matches: 13. The CDR3 runs to 16 residues. DNA of the CDR3: TGTGCCAGCAGTTCGAGACAGGGAGTAAAGTCCGGGGAGCTGTTTTTT. Translating it yields CASSSRQGVKSGELFF.

The chain combines TRBV19 with TRBJ2-3; tentative D call: TRBD1 (6 bases). The CDR3 loop spans 14 amino acids. Trimming took 4 bases from V and 1 from J, leaving 9 bases between them. The germline V gene has CDR1 LNHDA and CDR2 SQIVND (reference sequence). The CDR3 DNA follows: TGTGCCAGTAGTAGGAGACAGGGCACAGATACGCAGTATTTT. Its protein is CASSRRQGTDTQYF.

The chain recombines TRBV6-5 with TRBJ1-2; 7 bases are shared with TRBD1. The CDR3 is 14 residues long. Germline V gene data show CDR1 as MNHEY and CDR2 as SVGAGI. The V and J ends lost 4 bases and 7 bases, in that order; junction bases with no gene match: 9. The CDR3 sequence: CASSSGQMTAGYTF. CDR3 in DNA: TGTGCCAGCAGTTCGGGACAGATGACGGCTGGCTACACCTTC.

J is TRBJ2-2 and V is TRBV6-1; weak D call: TRBD1 (5 bases). This CDR3 comprises 14 residues. Germline CDR1 and CDR2: MNHNS and SASEGT. The ends were cut back, 2 bases at V and 5 bases at J, with 9 bases in the middle. The CDR3 reads CASSELRVTGELFF. In DNA, the CDR3 is TGTGCCAGCAGTGAACTCAGGGTTACCGGGGAGCTGTTTTTT.

This chain uses TRBV10-1 with TRBJ2-2; D is unresolved. Germline values: CDR1 WNHNN, CDR2 SYGVQD (reference sequence). V lost 2 bases to trimming and J lost 6 bases, with 1 base between them. This CDR3 contains 11 residues. The CDR3, as DNA: TGCGCCAGCAGTGAGGCCGGGGAGCTGTTTTTT. It translates to CASSEAGELFF.

The V and J genes are TRBV6-5 and TRBJ1-5, with D possibly TRBD1 on 6 matching bases. Germline CDR1 reads MNHEY; CDR2 reads SVGAGI. V lost 6 bases and J 0 bases, leaving 12 bases between the germline ends. CDR3 length: 15 amino acids. CDR3 in amino acids: CASRPTGYSNQPQHF. CDR3 bases: TGTGCCAGCAGGCCGACAGGTTATAGCAATCAGCCCCAGCATTTT.

The V gene is TRBV5-1, the J gene TRBJ2-5; a possible D gene is TRBD1 (6 bases). CDR1 and CDR2 (germline): SGHRS, YFSETQ. The V end was cut by 4 bases, the J end by 4 bases, with 14 bases between. The CDR3 is 14 amino acids. CDR3 nucleotides: TGCGCCAGCAGCCCCTCACAGGGCGGAGAGACCCAGTACTTC. Protein product: CASSPSQGGETQYF.

The chain couples TRBV18 to TRBJ1-1, with D tentatively TRBD1 (5 bases). Germline V lookup: CDR1 KGHSH, CDR2 LQKENI. The CDR3 has 15 amino acids. V was clipped by 3 bases and J by 4 bases, with 15 bases between them. CDR3 DNA: TGTGCCAGCTCACCCCCAAATCAGGGTATCACTGAAGCTTTCTTT. This gives the protein CASSPPNQGITEAFF.

V and J are TRBV30 and TRBJ1-1, with D hard to call. This CDR3 is built from 13 residues. The V gene lost 4 bases and the J gene lost 0 bases, with 9 bases spanning the gap. The V gene's germline CDR1 is GTSNPN and CDR2 SVGIG (reference sequence). CDR3 residues: CAWTLGMNTEAFF. The CDR3 bases are TGTGCCTGGACCCTCGGGATGAACACTGAAGCTTTCTTT.

The J gene is TRBJ1-6, the V gene TRBV27, with TRBD1 identical over 8 bases. The trim removed 4 bases at V and 9 bases at J, leaving 5 bases unmatched. Germline CDR1 and CDR2: MNHEY and SMNVEV (reference sequence). This CDR3 is 14 amino acids long. The CDR3 DNA is TGTGCCAGCAGTTGGGACAGGCTAAGTTCACCCCTCCACTTT. It is translated as CASSWDRLSSPLHF.

V usage is TRBV28 and J usage is TRBJ2-5; the match to TRBD1 covers 8 bases. V shed 5 bases and J 5 bases; nucleotides not matched to a gene: 10. The germline gives CDR1 MDHEN, CDR2 SYDVKM. This CDR3 has 15 residues. The CDR3 is CASSAPTGEGETQYF. CDR3 nucleotide sequence: TGTGCCAGCAGTGCTCCGACAGGGGAAGGCGAGACCCAGTACTTC.

This chain links TRBV28 with TRBJ2-7, with TRBD2 matching 8 bases. The CDR3 covers 17 residues. V dropped 3 bases and J dropped 5; count of bases not matched to a gene: 15. Looked up from germline, CDR1 is MDHEN and CDR2 is SYDVKM. DNA of the CDR3: TGTGCCAGCAGTTTCTCCCCACAAGCGGGAGCGGGCCACGAGCAGTACTTC. The encoded protein is CASSFSPQAGAGHEQYF. Complete variable domain (other parts from reference TRBV28 and TRBJ2-7): DVKVTQSSRYLVKRTGEKVFLECVQDMDHENMFWYRQDPGLGLRLIYFSYDVKMKEKGDIPEGYSVSREKKERFSLILESASTNQTSMYLCASSFSPQAGAGHEQYFGPGTRLTVT.

This clone was observed a single time. The V gene is TRBV5-4, the J gene TRBJ1-2, with TRBD1 identical over 7 bases. CDR3 length: 13 residues. V trimming: 2 bases; J trimming: 3 bases; junction bases outside the gene matches: 1. The germline CDR1 and CDR2 sequences are SGHNT and YYREEE (reference sequence). Here the CDR3 DNA reads TGTGCCAGCAGCTTTGACAGGGACTATGGCTACACCTTC. Encoded protein: CASSFDRDYGYTF. The whole variable domain, filled in from reference TRBV5-4 and TRBJ1-2, reads ETGVTQSPTHLIKTRGQQVTLRCSSQSGHNTVSWYQQALGQGPQFIFQYYREEENGRGNFPPRFSGLQFPNYSSELNVNALELDDSALYLCASSFDRDYGYTFGSGTRLTVV.

The gene calls are TRBV2 and TRBJ1-1, with TRBD1 as a possible D gene (6 bases). The CDR3 is 14 residues long. Trimming cost V 5 bases and J 5 bases, with 15 bases left between them. CDR1 and CDR2 (germline): SNHLY, FYNNEI. The CDR3 region is CASSKMGGGTEAFF. The CDR3 DNA follows: TGTGCCAGCAGTAAGATGGGGGGCGGTACTGAAGCTTTCTTT.

This chain uses TRBV2 with TRBJ2-1; D perhaps matches TRBD2 (6 bases). The CDR3 covers 13 residues. V lost 2 bases, J lost 7 bases, and 9 bases lay in between. The V gene's germline CDR1 is SNHLY and CDR2 FYNNEI. Here the CDR3 reads CASSERAGNEQFF. For the CDR3, the DNA is TGTGCCAGCAGTGAACGGGCGGGGAATGAGCAGTTCTTC.

V is TRBV4-2 and J is TRBJ1-1; 7 nucleotides align to TRBD1. The CDR3 is 18 amino acids. The germline V gene encodes CDR1 LGHNA and CDR2 YNFKEQ. With V trimmed by 0 bases and J by 0 bases, 10 bases remained unmatched. Written as DNA, the CDR3 is TGTGCCAGCAGCCAAGAAAGGGGGCGCGGTGGGGTGAACACTGAAGCTTTCTTT. This gives the protein CASSQERGRGGVNTEAFF.

V and J are TRBV27 and TRBJ2-3, with TRBD2 matching 11 bases. CDR3 length: 16 residues. V dropped 6 bases and J dropped 0; count of bases not matched to a gene: 5. Germline lookup yields CDR1 MNHEY and CDR2 SMNVEV (reference sequence). DNA for the CDR3: TGTGCCAGCAGGGCTAGCGGGGGGACTAGCACAGATACGCAGTATTTT. It encodes CASRASGGTSTDTQYF.

This clone was observed a single time. This chain joins TRBV29-1 and TRBJ2-1; TRBD2 matches at 14 bases. V trimming: 0 bases; J trimming: 10 bases; junction bases outside the gene matches: 8. Germline lookup yields CDR1 SQVTM and CDR2 ANQGSEA. The CDR3 consists of 16 residues. CDR3 DNA: TGCAGCGTTGAAGATGGGGGACTAGCGGGGGTAGGAGAGCAGTTCTTC. Protein sequence: CSVEDGGLAGVGEQFF.